Listed here is a single T cell receptor (beta chain). Its antigen is as yet unknown. This specimen comes from a study of cytomegalovirus exposure and HLA in healthy donors. Study-wide points: HLA alleles showed associations with 16,951 TCR beta sequences in a later analysis, at a 0.05 false discovery rate. When a later analysis was performed, an Asian-associated ancestry cluster reportedly had fewer N-insertions than the roughly 700-donor mean. Among immune exposure information, only CMV serostatus was available. Later, an analysis found that common viral pathogens appeared to be linked with several of the most significant clusters.

Germline CDR1 SGDLS, CDR2 YYNGEE. Germline trimming cut 2 bases from V and 4 bases from J; bases unmatched to any gene: 5. The CDR3 has 16 amino acids. The primer mix had 60 Vbeta and 13 Jbeta primers. Method: immunoSEQ multiplex PCR; TCRdb's copy keeps in-frame clones and lacks some. Here the sample spans roughly 89,000 clones, roughly four fifths being singletons. The chain joins TRBV9 to TRBJ2-6; the match to TRBD1 covers 8 bases. The receptor was derived from a woman in her twenties or thirties in good health and CMV-seronegative. The sample comprised PBMCs. CDR3 coding DNA: TGTGCCAGCAGCGTCAGACAGGGGACGGGGGCCAACGTCCTGACTTTC. Amino acid sequence: CASSVRQGTGANVLTF.